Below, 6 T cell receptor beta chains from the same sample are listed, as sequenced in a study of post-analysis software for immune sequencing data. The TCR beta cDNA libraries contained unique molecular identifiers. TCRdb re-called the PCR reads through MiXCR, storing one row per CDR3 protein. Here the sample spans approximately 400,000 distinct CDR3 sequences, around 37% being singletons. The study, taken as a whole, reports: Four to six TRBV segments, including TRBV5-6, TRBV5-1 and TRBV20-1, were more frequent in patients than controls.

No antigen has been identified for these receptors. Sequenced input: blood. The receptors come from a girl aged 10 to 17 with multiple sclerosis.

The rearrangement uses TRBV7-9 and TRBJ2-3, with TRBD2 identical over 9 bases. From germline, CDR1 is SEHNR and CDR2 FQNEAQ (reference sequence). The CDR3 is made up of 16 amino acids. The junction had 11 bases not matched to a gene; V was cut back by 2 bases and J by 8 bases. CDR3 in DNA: TGTGCCAGCAGCTTAAGGGCTAGCGGGGACGTGATTACGCAGTATTTT. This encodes CASSLRASGDVITQYF.

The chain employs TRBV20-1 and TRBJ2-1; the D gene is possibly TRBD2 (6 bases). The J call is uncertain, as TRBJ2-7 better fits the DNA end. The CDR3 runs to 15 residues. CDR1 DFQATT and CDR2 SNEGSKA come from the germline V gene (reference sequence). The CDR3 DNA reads TGCAGTGCCCCGATCCTCGGGAGCTCCTACAATGAGCAGTACTTC. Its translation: CSAPILGSSYNEQYF.

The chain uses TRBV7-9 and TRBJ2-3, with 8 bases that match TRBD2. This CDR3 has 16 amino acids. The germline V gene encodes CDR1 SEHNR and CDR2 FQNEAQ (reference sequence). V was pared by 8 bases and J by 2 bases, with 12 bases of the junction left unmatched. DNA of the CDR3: TGTGCCAGCGGCCCCTTGGCGGGGGGCCTCACAGATACGCAGTATTTT. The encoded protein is CASGPLAGGLTDTQYF.

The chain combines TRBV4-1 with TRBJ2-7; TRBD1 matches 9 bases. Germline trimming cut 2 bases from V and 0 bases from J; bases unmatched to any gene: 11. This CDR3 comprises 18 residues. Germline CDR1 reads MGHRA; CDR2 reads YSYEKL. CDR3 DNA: TGCGCCAGCAGCCAATTGTCCGGACAGGGGCCTAGCTCCTACGAGCAGTACTTC. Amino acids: CASSQLSGQGPSSYEQYF.

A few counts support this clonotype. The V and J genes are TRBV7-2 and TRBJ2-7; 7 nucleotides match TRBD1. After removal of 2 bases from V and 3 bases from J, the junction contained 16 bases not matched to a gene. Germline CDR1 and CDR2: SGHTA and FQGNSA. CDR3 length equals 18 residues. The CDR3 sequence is CASSLSTGPRDRDYEQYF. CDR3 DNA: TGTGCCAGCAGCTTATCGACAGGGCCACGAGACAGGGACTACGAGCAGTACTTC.

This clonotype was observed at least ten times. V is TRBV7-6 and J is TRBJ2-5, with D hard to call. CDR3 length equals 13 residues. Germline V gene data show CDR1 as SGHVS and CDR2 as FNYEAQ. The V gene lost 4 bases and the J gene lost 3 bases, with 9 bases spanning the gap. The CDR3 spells CASSSLKEETQYF. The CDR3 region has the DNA TGTGCCAGCAGCTCTTTAAAAGAAGAGACCCAGTACTTC.